This passage covers 5 T cell receptor beta chains from one sample sequenced in a study of CDR3 diversity in severe acne. TCRdb reanalysed the PCR reads using MiXCR and keeps one entry per CDR3 protein. This sample has over 90,000 distinct CDR3 sequences, with 51% found just once. The source material was blood. These receptors all come from a male donor with acne.

This chain joins TRBV7-9 and TRBJ1-5; D remains ambiguous. CDR1 is SEHNR, CDR2 FQNEAQ, per germline (reference sequence). The CDR3 has 15 residues. The germline V and J ends were trimmed by 0 bases and 2 bases, with 8 bases remaining between them. CDR3 in amino acids: CASSLAGLGNQPQHF. The DNA for the CDR3 is TGTGCCAGCAGCTTAGCAGGTTTGGGCAATCAGCCCCAGCATTTT.

V usage is TRBV2 and J usage is TRBJ2-7; TRBD2 matches at 13 bases. V lost 2 bases to trimming and J lost 4 bases; unmatched junction nucleotides: 5. CDR3 size: 16 residues. The germline gives CDR1 SNHLY, CDR2 FYNNEI. This chain's CDR3 is CASSETSGRGVYEQYF. Written as DNA, the CDR3 is TGTGCCAGCAGTGAAACTAGCGGGAGGGGCGTATACGAGCAGTACTTC.

V usage is TRBV12-3 or TRBV12-4 and J usage is TRBJ2-7; 7 positions match TRBD1. The CDR3 is made up of 14 amino acids. DNA of the CDR3: TGTGCTAGTGGTTTGGAAGGACAGGCCTACGAGCAGTACTTC. As protein: CASGLEGQAYEQYF.

CDR3 sequence (DNA): TGTGCCAGCAGCCGGGCGGGGAACACCATATATTTT. Its protein product is CASSRAGNTIYF. The chain links TRBV9 to TRBJ1-3; no reliable D call. V gave up 4 bases and J gave up 7 bases, with 9 bases separating them. Germline CDR1 SGDLS, CDR2 YYNGEE. The CDR3 spans 12 residues.

The CDR3 coding sequence is TGCAGCCCGCGAGCGGGAGGCCCTTTGACAGATACGCAGTATTTT. It is translated as CSPRAGGPLTDTQYF. This rearrangement joins TRBV20-1 to TRBJ2-3; TRBD2 aligns across 9 bases. The germline V gene encodes CDR1 DFQATT and CDR2 SNEGSKA (reference sequence). The CDR3 loop spans 15 amino acids.